This TCR beta chain was retrieved from a study of regulatory T cells in long-lasting Graves disease. The sample's time point: persistent/refractory GD, antithyroid drugs over 5 years with positive TRAb. PBMC RNA was the source of the TCR library. Looked up from germline, CDR1 is MDHEN and CDR2 is SYDVKM. V lost 4 bases, J lost 4 bases, and 13 bases lay in between. This CDR3 has 14 amino acids. Study results and limitations: Persistent Graves' cases showed lower TCR diversity than newly diagnosed cases. Accuracy may have suffered from the small sample size.

Ten or more counts support this clonotype. Antigen specificity is unknown. Relying on iRepertoire HTBI primers and Arm-PCR of CDR3 regions, the team built TCR beta libraries. MiXCR, run by TCRdb on the multiplex PCR reads, gives a single entry per CDR3 protein. The table includes about 470,000 distinct CDR3 sequences, less than 25% detected once. The V gene is TRBV28, the J gene TRBJ1-2; D might be TRBD1 (5 bases). Sequencing was performed on peripheral blood mononuclear cells (PBMCs), taken when the disease was refractory, from a patient treated with antithyroid drugs. This TCR derives from a female donor with Graves disease. This chain's CDR3 is CASSSNHGGYGYTF. In DNA, the CDR3 is TGTGCCAGCAGTTCCAACCACGGGGGCTATGGCTACACCTTC.